Below are 6 T cell receptor beta chains sequenced from a single sample in a study of response to subunit inactivated influenza vaccine. TCRdb re-analysed the RT-PCR reads in MiXCR, keeping a single row per CDR3 protein. This sample carries about 240,000 distinct CDR3 sequences, approximately 12% of them seen once, and the ten largest clones take more than 7%. This specimen was non-naive T cells sorted from PBMCs, taken 14 days before vaccination. The receptor source for this set is a man aged 50 to 59 who received an inactivated influenza vaccine.

This clonotype was seen only a few times. The chain couples TRBV6-1 to TRBJ2-6; maybe TRBD1 (6 bases). In germline, CDR1 is MNHNS, CDR2 SASEGT. V was pared by 3 bases and J by 1 base, with 13 bases between. CDR3 length equals 17 residues. This chain's CDR3 is CASSEGQGFSGANVLTF. The CDR3 bases are TGTGCCAGCAGTGAGGGACAAGGCTTTTCTGGGGCCAACGTCCTGACTTTC.

This chain uses TRBV6-2 or TRBV6-3 with TRBJ2-1, with 9 nucleotides matching TRBD2. Germline CDR1 and CDR2: MNHEY and SVGEGT. The trim removed 6 bases at V and 12 bases at J, leaving 9 bases unmatched. The CDR3 runs to 13 residues. The CDR3 DNA is TGTGCCAGCAGAACTAGCGGGCCCTCACTGCAGTTCTTC. Its translation: CASRTSGPSLQFF.

A few counts support this clonotype. This rearrangement joins TRBV2 to TRBJ2-3; D is undetermined. Germline CDR1 reads SNHLY; CDR2 reads FYNNEI. V was cut by 2 bases and J by 4 bases, with 4 bases left in between. The CDR3 loop spans 12 amino acids. CDR3 coding DNA: TGTGCCAGCAGTGAATTCTCAGATACGCAGTATTTT. It yields the protein CASSEFSDTQYF.

In its sample, this clonotype was seen a few times. The rearrangement joins TRBV3-1 to TRBJ2-1; 10 positions match TRBD1. With 4 bases clipped from V and 4 bases from J, the junction kept 7 bases outside the gene matches. There are 16 residues in the CDR3. The V gene's germline CDR1 is LGHDT and CDR2 YNNKEL (reference sequence). DNA of the CDR3: TGTGCCAGCAGCCTCAACCGGGACAGGGGATACAATGAGCAGTTCTTC. Amino acids: CASSLNRDRGYNEQFF.

This clonotype was picked up a small number of times. The chain has TRBV10-3 and TRBJ1-6; TRBD1 matches 7 bases. This CDR3 spans 13 amino acids. Germline V gene lookup returns CDR1 ENHRY and CDR2 SYGVKD. The V segment lost 6 bases and the J segment 9 bases; nucleotides outside the gene matches: 5. CDR3 residues: CAIRTGSSSPLHF. The CDR3, as DNA: TGTGCCATCAGGACAGGGTCTAGTTCACCCCTCCACTTT.

The chain is built from TRBV5-1 and TRBJ2-1; 9 bases fit TRBD2. Germline CDR1 reads SGHRS; CDR2 reads YFSETQ. The CDR3 sequence is 15 residues long. V was pared by 4 bases and J by 6 bases, with 8 bases of the junction left unmatched. The CDR3: CASSRTVAGANEQFF. For the CDR3, the DNA is TGCGCCAGCAGCCGCACGGTAGCGGGGGCCAATGAGCAGTTCTTC.